This T cell receptor (beta chain) was recorded in a study of Tregs in tolerant kidney transplant recipients. Findings and limits, study-wide: The small number of patients limits these findings pending further validation. No direct test of biological reproducibility was done here. In tolerant patients, donor-specific Tregs outgrew total Tregs, suggesting antigen-driven expansion.

Germline V lookup: CDR1 SGHRS, CDR2 YFSETQ. The CDR3 has 16 amino acids. V dropped 0 bases and J dropped 0 bases, with 10 bases sitting between them. This table comes from immunoSEQ multiplex PCR, and its TCRdb copy is limited to in-frame clones, with some not included. There are tens of thousands of clones in the sample; 80% to 95% occur only once, and around 1.5% lies in the top ten. As for this clone: Its antigen remains unidentified.

Recipients received nonmyeloablative bone marrow transplants from related graft donors, with transient mixed chimerism. CD4+CD25+CD127- Tregs, CD4+CD25- non-Tregs, CD4 and CD8 cells were sorted. The material sequenced was CD4+ T cells from blood (PBMCs), taken 12 months after the transplant. This rearrangement joins TRBV5-1 to TRBJ2-4; D is possibly TRBD1 (5 bases). The TCR comes from a human patient who received a combined kidney and bone marrow transplant. A share of the T cells may be of graft donor origin. CDR3 in amino acids: CASSLGQLLAKNIQYF. CDR3 coding DNA: TGCGCCAGCAGCTTGGGACAGCTACTAGCCAAAAACATTCAGTACTTC.